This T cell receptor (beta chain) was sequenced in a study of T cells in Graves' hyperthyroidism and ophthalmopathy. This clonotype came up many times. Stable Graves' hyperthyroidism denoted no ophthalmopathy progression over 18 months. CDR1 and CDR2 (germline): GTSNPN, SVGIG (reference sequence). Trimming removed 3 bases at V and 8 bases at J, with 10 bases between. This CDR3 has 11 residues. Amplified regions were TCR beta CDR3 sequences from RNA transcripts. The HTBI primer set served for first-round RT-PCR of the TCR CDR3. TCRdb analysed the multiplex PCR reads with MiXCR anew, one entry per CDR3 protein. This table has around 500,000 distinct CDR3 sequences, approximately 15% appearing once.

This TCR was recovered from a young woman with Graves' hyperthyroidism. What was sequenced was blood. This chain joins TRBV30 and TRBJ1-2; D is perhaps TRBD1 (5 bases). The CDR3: CAWRAGRGYTF. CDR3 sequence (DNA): TGTGCCTGGAGAGCAGGGAGAGGCTACACCTTC. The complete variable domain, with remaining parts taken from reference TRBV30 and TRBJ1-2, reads SQTIHQWPATLVQPVGSPLSLECTVEGTSNPNLYWYRQAAGRGLQLLFYSVGIGQISSEVPQNLSASRPQDRQFILSSKKLLLSDSGFYLCAWRAGRGYTFGSGTRLTVV.